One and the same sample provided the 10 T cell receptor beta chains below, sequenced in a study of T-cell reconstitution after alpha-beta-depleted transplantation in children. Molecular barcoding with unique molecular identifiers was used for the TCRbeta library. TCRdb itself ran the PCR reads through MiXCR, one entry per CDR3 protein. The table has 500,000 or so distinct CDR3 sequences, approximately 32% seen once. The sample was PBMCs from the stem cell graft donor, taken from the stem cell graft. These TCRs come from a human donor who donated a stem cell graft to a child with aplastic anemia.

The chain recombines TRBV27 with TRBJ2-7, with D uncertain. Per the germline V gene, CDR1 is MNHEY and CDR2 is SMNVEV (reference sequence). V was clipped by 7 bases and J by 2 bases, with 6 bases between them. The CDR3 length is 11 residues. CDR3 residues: CASKKAYEQYF. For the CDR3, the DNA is TGTGCCAGCAAAAAAGCCTACGAGCAGTACTTC.

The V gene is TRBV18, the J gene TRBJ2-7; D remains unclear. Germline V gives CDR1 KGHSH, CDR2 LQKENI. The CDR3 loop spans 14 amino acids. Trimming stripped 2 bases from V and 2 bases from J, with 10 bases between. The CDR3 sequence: CASSPFDKTYEQYF. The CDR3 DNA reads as TGTGCCAGCTCACCATTTGACAAGACCTACGAGCAGTACTTC.

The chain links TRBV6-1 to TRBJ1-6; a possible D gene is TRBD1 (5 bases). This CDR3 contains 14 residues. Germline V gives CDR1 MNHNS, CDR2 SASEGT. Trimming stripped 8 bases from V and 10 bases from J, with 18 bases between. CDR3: CASYSGGERSPLHF. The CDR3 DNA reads TGTGCCAGCTATTCCGGGGGGGAACGGTCACCCCTCCACTTT.

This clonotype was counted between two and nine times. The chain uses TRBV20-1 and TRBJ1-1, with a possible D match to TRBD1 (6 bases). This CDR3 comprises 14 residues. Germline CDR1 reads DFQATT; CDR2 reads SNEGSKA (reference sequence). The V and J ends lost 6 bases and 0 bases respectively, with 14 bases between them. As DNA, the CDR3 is TGCAGTGCCCCGACAGGAAGGATGAACACTGAAGCTTTCTTT. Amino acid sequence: CSAPTGRMNTEAFF.

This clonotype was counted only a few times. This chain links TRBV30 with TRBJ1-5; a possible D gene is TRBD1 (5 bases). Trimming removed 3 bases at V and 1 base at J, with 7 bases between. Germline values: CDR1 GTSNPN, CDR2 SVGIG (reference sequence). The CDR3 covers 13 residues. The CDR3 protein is CAWSGTSNQPQHF. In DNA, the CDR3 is TGTGCCTGGAGCGGGACCAGCAATCAGCCCCAGCATTTT.

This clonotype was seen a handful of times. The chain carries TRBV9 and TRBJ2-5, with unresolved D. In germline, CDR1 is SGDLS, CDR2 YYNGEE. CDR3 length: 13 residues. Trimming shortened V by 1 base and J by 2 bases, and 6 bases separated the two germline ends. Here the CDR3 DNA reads TGTGCCAGCAGCGTATCTACTCAAGAGACCCAGTACTTC. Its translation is CASSVSTQETQYF. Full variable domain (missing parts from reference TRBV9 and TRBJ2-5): DSGVTQTPKHLITATGQRVTLRCSPRSGDLSVYWYQQSLDQGLQFLIQYYNGEERAKGNILERFSAQQFPDLHSELNLSSLELGDSALYFCASSVSTQETQYFGPGTRLLVL.

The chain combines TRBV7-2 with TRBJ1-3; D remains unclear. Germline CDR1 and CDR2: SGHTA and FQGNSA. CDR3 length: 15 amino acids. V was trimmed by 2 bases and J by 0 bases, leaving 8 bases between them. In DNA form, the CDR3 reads TGTGCCAGCAGCTTATACAGAGACTCTGGAAACACCATATATTTT. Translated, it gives CASSLYRDSGNTIYF.

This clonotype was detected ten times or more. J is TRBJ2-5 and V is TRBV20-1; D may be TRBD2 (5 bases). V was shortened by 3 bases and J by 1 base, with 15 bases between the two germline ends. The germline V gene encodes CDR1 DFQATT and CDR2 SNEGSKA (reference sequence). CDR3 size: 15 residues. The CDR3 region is CSASLGASFQETQYF. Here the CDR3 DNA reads TGCAGTGCTAGCCTTGGTGCTAGCTTCCAAGAGACCCAGTACTTC.

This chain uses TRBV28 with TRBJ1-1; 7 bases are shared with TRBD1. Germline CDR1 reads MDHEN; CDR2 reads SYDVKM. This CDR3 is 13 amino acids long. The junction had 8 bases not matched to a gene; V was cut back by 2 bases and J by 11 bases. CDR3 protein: CASSLQAGGFAFF. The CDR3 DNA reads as TGTGCCAGCAGTTTACAGGCAGGGGGTTTTGCTTTCTTT.

CDR3 loop: CASSQQSGSGETQYF. Written as DNA, the CDR3 is TGCGCCAGCAGCCAGCAGAGCGGGAGCGGGGAGACCCAGTACTTC. The chain has TRBV4-3 and TRBJ2-5, with 8 nucleotides matching TRBD2. CDR1 and CDR2 from the germline V gene are LGHNA and YSLEER. Unmatched junction bases numbered 8, after V lost 3 bases and J lost 5 bases. The CDR3 covers 15 residues.